This T cell receptor beta chain was captured in a study of T cell responses to AZD1222 COVID-19 vaccine. In this sample, this clone turned up once. V lost 6 bases, J lost 4 bases, and 9 bases lay in between. The CDR3 is 12 residues long. CDR1 is LNHDA, CDR2 SQIVND, per germline (reference sequence). Clones were sequenced by immunoSEQ multiplex PCR, and TCRdb holds only the in-frame ones, with some missing. This repertoire shows 95,000 or so clones, roughly nine tenths found once; its top ten account for around 8%. The genes are TRBV19 and TRBJ2-5, with D maybe TRBD2 (6 bases). This TCR derives from an adult who received the AZD1222 COVID-19 vaccine. The starting material was peripheral blood, obtained 28 days after the second AZD1222 dose. The CDR3, as DNA: TGTGCCAGTAGAAAAGCGGGAGAGACCCAGTACTTC. It encodes CASRKAGETQYF.